This T cell receptor beta chain was documented in a study of blood T cell repertoires in COVID-19. Per the original data handling: Nucleated cell number was recorded as an estimate derived from reference gene primer amplification. The data were produced by immunoSEQ multiplex PCR, yet TCRdb's version contains in-frame clones alone and is incomplete. That table supplies the V and J calls and clone size; D and trimming were determined from the DNA. The repertoire holds 200,000 to 250,000 clones, with approximately 87% as singletons. Germline V CDR1 and CDR2: LGHDT, YNNKEL (reference sequence). This CDR3 has 17 residues. V lost 4 bases to trimming and J lost 5 bases, with 18 bases between them.

The source is a woman aged 45-65 years with acute or convalescent COVID-19. The V gene is TRBV3-1 (or the pseudogene TRBV3-2), the J gene TRBJ1-6; TRBD1 might be the D (6 bases). Sequencing was performed on peripheral blood. The CDR3 reads CASSRASGGQDNSPLHF. The CDR3 coding sequence is TGTGCCAGCAGCCGAGCTTCGGGGGGGCAGGATAATTCACCCCTCCACTTT.